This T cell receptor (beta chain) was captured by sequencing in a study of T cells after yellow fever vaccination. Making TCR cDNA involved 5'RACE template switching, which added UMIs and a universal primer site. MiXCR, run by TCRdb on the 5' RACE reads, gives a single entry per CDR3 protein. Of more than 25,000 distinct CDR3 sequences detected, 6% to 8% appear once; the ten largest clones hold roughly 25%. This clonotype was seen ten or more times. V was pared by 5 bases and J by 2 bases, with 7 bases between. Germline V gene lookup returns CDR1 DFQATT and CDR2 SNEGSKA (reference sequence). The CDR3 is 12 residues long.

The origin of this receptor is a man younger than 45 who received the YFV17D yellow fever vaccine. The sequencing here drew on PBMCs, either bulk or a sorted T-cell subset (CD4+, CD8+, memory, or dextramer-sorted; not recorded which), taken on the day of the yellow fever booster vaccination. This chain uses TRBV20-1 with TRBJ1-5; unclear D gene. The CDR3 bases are TGCAGTGCTGGGGAGGGCAATCAGCCCCAGCATTTT. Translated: CSAGEGNQPQHF.